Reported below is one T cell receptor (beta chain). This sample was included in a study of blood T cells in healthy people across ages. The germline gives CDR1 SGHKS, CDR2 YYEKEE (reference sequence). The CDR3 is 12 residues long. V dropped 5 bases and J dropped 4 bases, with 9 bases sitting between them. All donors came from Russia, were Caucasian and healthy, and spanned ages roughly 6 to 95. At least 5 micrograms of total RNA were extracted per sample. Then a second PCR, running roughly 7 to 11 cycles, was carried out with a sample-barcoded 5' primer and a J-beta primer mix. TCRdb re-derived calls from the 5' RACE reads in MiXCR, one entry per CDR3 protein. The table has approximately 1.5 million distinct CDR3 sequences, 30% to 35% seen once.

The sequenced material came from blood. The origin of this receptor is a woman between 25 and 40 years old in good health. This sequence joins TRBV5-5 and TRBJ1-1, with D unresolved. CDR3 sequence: CASRGSGTEAFF. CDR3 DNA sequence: TGTGCCAGCAGGGGATCTGGCACTGAAGCTTTCTTT.